This T cell receptor (beta chain) originates from a study of T cells in localized non-small cell lung cancer. General observations from the study: Tumor showed lower T cell clonality than uninvolved adjacent lung, where it was highest. In adjacent lung appeared a median approximately 57 of the top 100 tumor clones.

There are 13 residues in the CDR3. V gave up 0 bases and J gave up 7 bases, with 7 bases separating them. Germline CDR1 and CDR2: LGHNA and YSLEER. Some clones are missing from TCRdb's copy, which holds only in-frame ones; the method was immunoSEQ multiplex PCR. The profile covers tens of thousands of clones, with almost 90% appearing a single time and around 1.8% taken by the ten largest. Points on this clone: Its antigen is not known.

This TCR was sampled from a woman aged 35-75 years with stage I lung adenocarcinoma. This chain links TRBV4-3 with TRBJ1-5; D remains unclear. Sequencing was performed on peripheral blood, taken before any cancer treatment. The DNA of the CDR3 is TGCGCCAGCAGCCAAGAGAGGACGCAGCCCCAGCATTTT. Its protein is CASSQERTQPQHF.